What follows describes a single T cell receptor beta chain. Its antigen is unidentified. The data stem from a study of beta chain features in type 1 diabetes. There was one heparinised blood draw per donor, averaging roughly 110 mL. General observations from the study: cDNA-based reads could over-represent cells with high TCR expression. Diminished insertions and augmented deletions at VDJ junctions characterized type 1 diabetes patients. In patients and controls equally, PCR might favor templates that are shorter.

CDR1 LNHDA and CDR2 SQIVND come from the germline V gene (reference sequence). The CDR3 extends over 15 amino acids. The ends lost 6 bases at V and 0 bases at J; junction bases unmatched: 4. Expressed TCRB transcripts were sequenced because the isolated RNA had all been reverse transcribed beforehand. Repertoires were generated with immunoSEQ multiplex PCR, while TCRdb's copy carries only in-frame clones and drops some. The profile shows over 15,000 clones, approximately 55% of them singletons. The TCR sequence derives from a woman aged 18-29 years in good health. The source material was stem cell memory CD4+ T cells from blood. V and J are TRBV19 and TRBJ2-7, with 11 bases that match TRBD1. CDR3 nucleotide sequence: TGTGCCAGTAGGGGACAGGGGGAAGGCTCCTACGAGCAGTACTTC. Its translation: CASRGQGEGSYEQYF.